Listed here are 6 T cell receptor beta chains from one sample, sequenced in a study of regulatory T cells in long-lasting Graves disease. Building of the TCR beta libraries involved iRepertoire HTBI primers and Arm-PCR of CDR3 regions. TCRdb reprocessed the multiplex PCR reads with MiXCR, giving one entry per CDR3 protein. In the table there are 390,000 or so distinct CDR3 sequences, roughly 10% of which are singletons. Indicated time point: newly diagnosed GD, antithyroid drugs for less than 3 months. PBMC-derived RNA was used for the TCR library. The same sample was also used in a study of T cells in Graves' hyperthyroidism and ophthalmopathy.

The sequences come from peripheral blood mononuclear cells (PBMCs), collected at new diagnosis, from a patient treated with antithyroid drugs. Every receptor here comes from a woman in her late teens or twenties with Graves disease.

There are many counts of this clonotype. The gene calls are TRBV6-2 or TRBV6-3 and TRBJ1-2; D might be TRBD1 (6 bases). The V end was cut by 5 bases, the J end by 0 bases, with 13 bases between. The CDR3 sequence is 15 residues long. CDR1 is MNHEY and CDR2 is SVGEGT in the germline V gene. CDR3 in amino acids: CASSEIRGANYGYTF. CDR3 nucleotides: TGTGCCAGCAGTGAAATTAGGGGGGCTAACTATGGCTACACCTTC.

This clonotype has a count of ten or more. The V gene is TRBV11-2, the J gene TRBJ1-1; 7 bases are a match to TRBD1. Germline loops: CDR1 SGHAT, CDR2 FQNNGV. There are 14 residues in the CDR3. V gave up 5 bases and J gave up 5 bases; unmatched junction bases: 8. In DNA, the CDR3 is TGTGCCAGCAGCAGAAGGGACAGCATTACTGAAGCTTTCTTT. Translated: CASSRRDSITEAFF.

This clonotype was recorded many times. The V and J genes are TRBV11-2 and TRBJ2-5, with D unresolved. Deletions cut 3 bases from V and 0 bases from J, with 5 bases between. CDR1 is SGHAT, CDR2 FQNNGV, per germline. The CDR3 runs to 13 residues. The CDR3 nucleotides read TGTGCCAGCAGCTTCCCGTACCAAGAGACCCAGTACTTC. Translated: CASSFPYQETQYF.

A few counts support this clonotype. This rearrangement joins TRBV11-2 to TRBJ2-1; tentatively, D is TRBD1 (6 bases). The CDR3 has 13 amino acids. Trimming removed 3 bases from V and 8 bases from J, with 11 bases in between. The V gene's germline CDR1 is SGHAT and CDR2 FQNNGV. The CDR3 nucleotides read TGTGCCAGCAGCTTTACAGGGTTTTATGAGCAGTTCTTC. Translation gives CASSFTGFYEQFF.

The rearrangement links TRBV6-9 to TRBJ1-2; D not certain. Trimming took 4 bases from V and 7 from J, leaving 13 bases between them. The CDR3 is 13 residues long. Per the germline V gene, CDR1 is MNHGY and CDR2 is SVAAGI. The CDR3 coding sequence is TGTGCCAGCAGTTCCCCCGCCAATCGTGGCTACACCTTC. This sequence encodes CASSSPANRGYTF.

The sample holds a few counts of this clonotype. V and J are TRBV28 and TRBJ2-1; D ambiguous. This CDR3 is 12 amino acids long. From germline, CDR1 is MDHEN and CDR2 SYDVKM. Trimming cost V 8 bases and J 8 bases, with 13 bases left between them. The CDR3: CASYLRVDEQFF. The CDR3 bases are TGTGCCAGCTACCTTAGGGTCGATGAGCAGTTCTTC. Filled out from reference TRBV28 and TRBJ2-1, the complete variable domain reads DVKVTQSSRYLVKRTGEKVFLECVQDMDHENMFWYRQDPGLGLRLIYFSYDVKMKEKGDIPEGYSVSREKKERFSLILESASTNQTSMYLCASYLRVDEQFFGPGTRLTVL.